This T cell receptor beta chain derives from a study of human T cells and chemical hapten exposure. Study summary: Patch tests containing 0.01% DPC, applied to the upper back, were read at 6 days.

TCRdb ran MiXCR on the RACE reads and lists one entry per CDR3 protein. This table holds about 120,000 distinct CDR3 sequences, roughly 13% found once. Documented time point: patch test 1, 2 weeks after DPC sensitization. Treatment defined: therapeutic diphenylcyclopropenone sensitization with weekly scalp DPC. Study findings and constraints: Controls had significantly fewer large CDR3 similarity clusters than were formed by expanded TCRs.

A remark on this clonotype: Antigen unknown.

Sequencing used whole blood, obtained in connection with sensitization to the hapten diphenylcyclopropenone (DPC). The clonotype comes from a man aged 18 to 30 with alopecia areata. Some clones in this sample may be carry-over from other donors' samples.

CDR3: CASSRLDRVATEAFF. In nucleotides, the CDR3 is TGTGCCAGCAGCCGCCTCGACAGGGTGGCCACTGAAGCTTTCTTT. This chain connects TRBV11-2 to TRBJ1-1, with 7 positions matching TRBD1. Trimming removed 5 bases from V and 4 bases from J; junction bases left unmatched: 10. The germline V gene has CDR1 SGHAT and CDR2 FQNNGV. The CDR3 extends over 15 amino acids.